These T cell receptor beta chains were read from a single sample in a study of T-cell memory formation after mild COVID-19. MiXCR was run by TCRdb on the 5' RACE reads, yielding one entry per CDR3 protein. There are some 150,000 distinct CDR3 sequences in the sample; around 5.8% occur only once, and more than 2% lies in the top ten. The sequencing input was PBMCs or a T cell subset sorted from them (not recorded which). These receptors were obtained from an adult woman who had mild COVID-19 (a few samples of this study predate the infection). Cell type and time point are not known. CDR3s include the opening cysteine and the closing phenylalanine or tryptophan. The D gene is left open where the match is weak. Expanded clones are given a class, and other clones once, few, many or no size at all.

cdr3_aa cdr3_nt j_call clone_size d_call v_call
CASSLGLARRGHYGYTF TGTGCCAGCAGCTTAGGGTTGGCGAGGCGAGGTCACTATGGCTACACCTTC TRBJ1-2 few NA TRBV7-2
CASSASPAAPDTQYF TGTGCCAGCAGCGCCTCCCCGGCCGCCCCAGATACGCAGTATTTT TRBJ2-3 many NA TRBV9
CSASVPGANTGELFF TGCAGTGCTAGCGTGCCCGGGGCGAACACCGGGGAGCTGTTTTTT TRBJ2-2 many NA TRBV20-1
CASSSPGKETQYF TGTGCCAGCAGTTCCCCGGGTAAGGAGACCCAGTACTTC TRBJ2-5 NA NA TRBV12-3/TRBV12-4
CASIQHSNSPLHF TGTGCCAGCATTCAACACTCTAATTCACCCCTCCACTTT TRBJ1-6 NA NA TRBV6-6
CASSESYNEQFF TGTGCCAGCAGTGAATCCTACAATGAGCAGTTCTTC TRBJ2-1 few NA TRBV6-1
CASSPGYDEQYF TGCGCCAGCAGCCCAGGGTACGACGAGCAGTACTTC TRBJ2-7 NA NA TRBV5-1
CASSGGQGANSPLHF TGTGCCAGCAGCGGGGGACAGGGGGCCAATTCACCCCTCCACTTT TRBJ1-6 NA TRBD1 TRBV12-3/TRBV12-4
CASRRPGGTEAFF TGTGCCAGCAGAAGACCAGGGGGCACTGAAGCTTTCTTT TRBJ1-1 many TRBD1 TRBV5-4
CASSAQRWWGPLGQQNSPLHF TGCGCCAGCAGCGCTCAAAGATGGTGGGGTCCATTAGGACAGCAGAATTCACCCCTCCACTTT TRBJ1-6 many NA TRBV4-1
CASSRDSYYGYTF TGTGCCAGCAGCCGGGACAGTTACTATGGCTACACCTTC TRBJ1-2 NA TRBD1 TRBV3-1
CASSHYRPGRRSYNEQFF TGTGCCAGCAGCCACTACCGACCGGGACGCCGCTCCTACAATGAGCAGTTCTTC TRBJ2-1 few NA TRBV5-5
CASSLWTPGVGYNEQFF TGTGCCAGCAGCCTTTGGACACCCGGAGTTGGGTACAATGAGCAGTTCTTC TRBJ2-1 NA NA TRBV5-4
CASSSTPGGPSTDTQYF TGTGCCAGCAGCTCAACCCCTGGGGGGCCCAGCACAGATACGCAGTATTTT TRBJ2-3 many NA TRBV7-2
CASSDYGLAGITGELFF TGTGCCAGCAGCGATTACGGACTAGCGGGTATCACCGGGGAGCTGTTTTTT TRBJ2-2 few TRBD2 TRBV7-9
CASSPDRVLGSEQFF TGTGCCAGCAGTCCTGACAGGGTGCTGGGGAGTGAGCAGTTCTTC TRBJ2-1 many TRBD1 TRBV27
CSVRGDEDTGELFF TGCAGCGTTCGGGGGGACGAGGACACCGGGGAGCTGTTTTTT TRBJ2-2 many TRBD2 TRBV29-1
CAISESRLGGRTYNEQFF TGTGCCATCAGTGAGTCGCGCCTGGGGGGCCGAACCTACAATGAGCAGTTCTTC TRBJ2-1 NA NA TRBV10-3
CASSLLYSELSYNEQFF TGCGCCAGCAGCTTGTTATACTCAGAACTCTCCTACAATGAGCAGTTCTTC TRBJ2-1 few NA TRBV5-1
CAWSATVSNQPQHF TGTGCCTGGAGTGCGACAGTTAGCAATCAGCCCCAGCATTTT TRBJ1-5 NA NA TRBV30
CASSLKSRVADTQYF TGTGCCAGCAGCTTAAAATCCCGGGTAGCAGATACGCAGTATTTT TRBJ2-3 NA NA TRBV7-2
CASSFWRRDLSYEQYF TGTGCCAGCAGCTTCTGGAGGCGGGACCTTAGCTACGAGCAGTACTTC TRBJ2-7 NA NA TRBV5-5
CSGRLFGRETQYF TGCAGCGGTCGGTTATTTGGACGGGAGACCCAGTACTTC TRBJ2-5 NA NA TRBV29-1
CATSEAGQGYNEQFF TGTGCCACCAGTGAAGCGGGACAGGGTTACAATGAGCAGTTCTTC TRBJ2-1 NA TRBD1 TRBV24-1
CASRPYGTDLNQPQHF TGTGCCAGCAGACCCTATGGGACAGACCTGAATCAGCCCCAGCATTTT TRBJ1-5 many TRBD1 TRBV6-2/TRBV6-3
CASRLTVSNQPQHF TGTGCCAGCAGGCTGACAGTTAGCAATCAGCCCCAGCATTTT TRBJ1-5 few NA TRBV27
CASSPGIAIGETQYF TGTGCCAGCAGCCCGGGGATAGCTATAGGAGAGACCCAGTACTTC TRBJ2-5 NA NA TRBV14
CASSFQWTVTNYGYTF TGTGCCAGCAGCTTTCAGTGGACCGTGACTAACTATGGCTACACCTTC TRBJ1-2 few NA TRBV7-9
CASSLSSSTDTQYF TGTGCCAGCAGTTTAAGTTCGAGCACAGATACGCAGTATTTT TRBJ2-3 many NA TRBV12-3/TRBV12-4
CASSIGSWGTGRSYEQYF TGTGCCAGTAGTATAGGGAGTTGGGGGACAGGGAGATCCTACGAGCAGTACTTC TRBJ2-7 once TRBD1 TRBV19
CSVAPSGFMNTEAFF TGCAGCGTTGCCCCCTCCGGCTTTATGAACACTGAAGCTTTCTTT TRBJ1-1 many NA TRBV29-1
CSARDPGGPLTQYF TGCAGTGCTAGAGATCCGGGAGGGCCATTAACCCAGTACTTC TRBJ2-5 few TRBD2 TRBV20-1
CASSSGAGEGTGELFF TGCGCCAGCAGCTCAGGAGCGGGAGAGGGTACCGGGGAGCTGTTTTTT TRBJ2-2 many TRBD2 TRBV5-1
CASSQGGWEQYF TGTGCCAGCAGCCAGGGCGGGTGGGAGCAGTACTTC TRBJ2-7 many NA TRBV4-2
CASSTDRVDNEQFF TGCGCCAGCAGCACGGACAGGGTGGACAATGAGCAGTTCTTC TRBJ2-1 few TRBD1 TRBV5-1
CASSYTGASAGNTIYF TGCGCCAGCAGCTATACAGGGGCCTCCGCTGGAAACACCATATATTTT TRBJ1-3 many TRBD1 TRBV5-1
CASSLGQFANTGELFF TGTGCCAGCAGCCTCGGACAGTTCGCGAACACCGGGGAGCTGTTTTTT TRBJ2-2 many NA TRBV12-3/TRBV12-4
CASSLRDNSYEQYF TGCGCCAGCAGCCTCCGGGACAACTCCTACGAGCAGTACTTC TRBJ2-7 few NA TRBV5-1
CASSYRQNTGELFF TGCGCCAGCAGCTATAGACAGAACACCGGGGAGCTGTTTTTT TRBJ2-2 many NA TRBV5-1
CASSEVSDSGANVLTF TGTGCCAGCAGTGAAGTCAGTGACTCTGGGGCCAACGTCCTGACTTTC TRBJ2-6 NA NA TRBV25-1
CAISEGSSAANYGYTF TGTGCCATCAGTGAGGGCAGTTCAGCAGCTAACTATGGCTACACCTTC TRBJ1-2 NA NA TRBV10-3
CASSSDSYYGYTF TGTGCCAGCAGCTCGGACAGTTACTATGGCTACACCTTC TRBJ1-2 many NA TRBV5-5
CASSFFGTGTVYGYTF TGTGCCAGCAGCTTTTTCGGAACGGGGACAGTTTATGGCTACACCTTC TRBJ1-2 few TRBD1 TRBV5-6
CSARKGQGLQETQYF TGCAGTGCTAGAAAGGGACAGGGATTACAAGAGACCCAGTACTTC TRBJ2-5 many TRBD1 TRBV20-1
CASSLKVSGKSYEQYF TGTGCCAGCAGCTTAAAGGTTAGCGGAAAGTCCTACGAGCAGTACTTC TRBJ2-7 few NA TRBV7-2
CSAGTGTHEQYF TGCAGTGCTGGGACAGGGACCCACGAGCAGTACTTC TRBJ2-7 many TRBD1 TRBV20-1
CASSLRWEAFDNEQFF TGTGCCAGCAGCTTAAGGTGGGAGGCCTTTGACAATGAGCAGTTCTTC TRBJ2-1 many NA TRBV7-2
CASSPRGPGANVLTF TGCGCCAGCAGCCCCAGGGGCCCTGGGGCCAACGTCCTGACTTTC TRBJ2-6 few NA TRBV5-1
CASSYTTGDQETQYF TGCGCCAGCAGCTATACTACAGGGGACCAAGAGACCCAGTACTTC TRBJ2-5 NA TRBD1 TRBV5-1
CASSPAPGRGAYEQYF TGCGCCAGCAGCCCGGCCCCAGGCAGGGGGGCCTACGAGCAGTACTTC TRBJ2-7 many NA TRBV5-1
CASSYGQGAEAFF TGCGCCAGCAGCTACGGACAGGGGGCTGAAGCTTTCTTT TRBJ1-1 many TRBD1 TRBV5-1
CASSLVGNTGELFF TGTGCCAGCAGCCTAGTAGGGAACACCGGGGAGCTGTTTTTT TRBJ2-2 many NA TRBV7-2
CATSRFQGNQPQHF TGTGCCACCAGCAGGTTTCAAGGCAATCAGCCCCAGCATTTT TRBJ1-5 NA NA TRBV15
CASSLAWTQNTEAFF TGTGCCAGCAGCTTGGCCTGGACACAGAACACTGAAGCTTTCTTT TRBJ1-1 many NA TRBV5-5
CASSIRGHQNEQFF TGCGCCAGCAGTATCAGGGGGCACCAAAATGAGCAGTTCTTC TRBJ2-1 few TRBD1 TRBV23-1
CAITGTGGGYTF TGTGCCATCACCGGGACAGGGGGAGGCTACACCTTC TRBJ1-2 few TRBD1 TRBV10-3
CASSPGEGGATDTQYF TGTGCCAGCAGTCCTGGTGAAGGGGGCGCGACAGATACGCAGTATTTT TRBJ2-3 NA TRBD1 TRBV25-1
CASSYSPQARGYEQYF TGTGCCAGCAGTTATTCACCACAGGCGAGAGGGTACGAGCAGTACTTC TRBJ2-7 many NA TRBV6-2/TRBV6-3
CASRGWSTNYGYTF TGTGCCAGCAGGGGCTGGAGCACTAACTATGGCTACACCTTC TRBJ1-2 few NA TRBV12-3/TRBV12-4